The 12 T cell receptor beta chains below were found in one sample sequenced in a study of blood T cell repertoires in COVID-19. Only in-frame clones appear in the TCRdb table, and some are missing; sequencing was by immunoSEQ multiplex PCR. The sample shows some 120,000 clones, about 88% of them seen only once. Sequencing input: peripheral blood. These receptors originate from a human donor in a cohort sampled during active COVID-19.

This chain uses TRBV3-1 (or the pseudogene TRBV3-2) with TRBJ2-3; 9 bases are shared with TRBD1. The CDR3 spans 17 residues. V lost 6 bases to trimming and J lost 2 bases; unmatched junction nucleotides: 12. Germline V lookup: CDR1 LGHDT, CDR2 YNNKEL (reference sequence). The DNA for the CDR3 is TGTGCCAGCAGTCTGGGACAGGGAAGGCCCTACACAGATACGCAGTATTTT. Protein sequence: CASSLGQGRPYTDTQYF.

The genes are TRBV25-1 and TRBJ2-2, with TRBD2 matching over 7 bases. The CDR3 runs 15 residues. The V gene's germline CDR1 is MGHDK and CDR2 SYGVNS. V lost 1 base to trimming and J lost 4 bases; unmatched junction nucleotides: 3. The DNA of the CDR3 is TGTGCCAGCAGTGAATGGGAGGGAGTCACCGGGGAGCTGTTTTTT. Translated: CASSEWEGVTGELFF.

This clone was recorded only once. The chain uses TRBV5-1 and TRBJ2-7, with 8 bases that match TRBD1. Unmatched junction bases numbered 14, after V lost 2 bases and J lost 1 base. The CDR3 sequence is 18 residues long. Germline lookup yields CDR1 SGHRS and CDR2 YFSETQ. CDR3: CASSFGAKLQGGSYEQYF. CDR3 nucleotide sequence: TGCGCCAGCAGCTTTGGGGCAAAACTACAGGGGGGTTCCTACGAGCAGTACTTC.

In its sample, this clone was seen once. The V and J genes are TRBV21-1 and TRBJ2-1; the table's TRBD1 call for D was not verified on the DNA. TRBV21-1 is given as a pseudogene. This CDR3 region has 16 residues. CDR3 bases: TGTGCCAGCAGCAAATTCCTGCGACAGGGGGAGAATGAGCAGTTCTTC. This sequence encodes CASSKFLRQGENEQFF.

The V and J genes are TRBV29-1 and TRBJ2-4; a possible D gene is TRBD1 (7 bases). The CDR3 has 16 residues. Trimming cost V 2 bases and J 6 bases, with 20 bases left between them. CDR1 and CDR2 from the germline V gene are SQVTM and ANQGSEA. As DNA, the CDR3 is TGCAGCGTTGAAATTGGAGGGGGCGATAATATAAACATTCAGTACTTC. Its translation: CSVEIGGGDNINIQYF.

This chain uses TRBV28 with TRBJ2-1, with D unresolved. Germline V CDR1 and CDR2: MDHEN, SYDVKM. Trimming took 6 bases from V and 5 from J, leaving 11 bases between them. The CDR3 runs 13 residues. CDR3 bases: TGTGCCAGCAGCGCCGTAGATAACAATGAGCAGTTCTTC. Translating it yields CASSAVDNNEQFF.

The chain links TRBV5-1 to TRBJ2-7, with 9 bases matching TRBD1. Germline V CDR1 and CDR2: SGHRS, YFSETQ. Losses at the gene ends were 2 bases for V and 3 bases for J; bases not matched to a gene: 6. The length of the CDR3 is 15 residues. The CDR3 here is CASSFGQGPHYEQYF. CDR3 DNA: TGCGCCAGCAGCTTCGGACAGGGGCCCCACTACGAGCAGTACTTC.

The chain combines TRBV6-5 with TRBJ2-7; 10 positions agree with TRBD1. The CDR3 contains 15 residues. J lost 5 bases, V lost 4 bases, and 8 bases had no gene match. Per germline, CDR1 MNHEY and CDR2 SVGAGI. CDR3 nucleotide sequence: TGTGCCAGCAGTTTAGCCGGGACAGGGGCTGACGAGCAGTACTTC. It is translated as CASSLAGTGADEQYF.

V gene TRBV11-3 combines with J gene TRBJ2-6; D not certain. The germline CDR1 and CDR2 sequences are SGHNT and YENEEA. The CDR3 length is 21 residues. With 0 bases removed from V and 0 bases from J, the gap between germline ends came to 21 bases. The DNA of the CDR3 is TGTGCCAGCAGCTTAGAAGCTCTAATAGCACCGCCGTACTCTGGGGCCAACGTCCTGACTTTC. This sequence encodes CASSLEALIAPPYSGANVLTF.

The chain links TRBV4-1 to TRBJ2-1; D gene unclear. The CDR3 extends over 12 amino acids. The V end was cut by 4 bases, the J end by 6 bases, with 7 bases between. CDR1 is MGHRA and CDR2 is YSYEKL in the germline V gene. The CDR3 region has the DNA TGCGCCAGCAGCCCTGGCTCCAATGAGCAGTTCTTC. Amino acid sequence: CASSPGSNEQFF.

The V gene is TRBV18, the J gene TRBJ2-2; D might be TRBD1 (6 bases). The germline gives CDR1 KGHSH, CDR2 LQKENI. The CDR3 sequence is 14 residues long. V was pared by 6 bases and J by 4 bases, with 12 bases between. DNA of the CDR3: TGTGCCAGCTCTCGCCGGACAGCCACCGGGGAGCTGTTTTTT. Residues: CASSRRTATGELFF.

The CDR3 is CASSPPGAAGANVLTF. CDR3 in DNA: TGCGCCAGCAGCCCCCCAGGGGCTGCTGGGGCCAACGTCCTGACTTTC. The V call is TRBV4-1, the J call TRBJ2-6, with a tentative D call TRBD1 (6 bases). Trimming took 4 bases from V and 2 from J, leaving 12 bases between them. CDR1 and CDR2 (germline): MGHRA, YSYEKL. This CDR3 is built from 16 residues.